This TCR beta chain was sequenced during a study of PD-L1 blockade in urothelial cancer. Turning to the study itself: Samples of blood were analyzed 3 weeks (second dose) and 6 weeks after treatment start. The study recovered a median of about 150,000 T cells per blood sample.

There are 13 residues in the CDR3. The V gene's germline CDR1 is SGHAT and CDR2 FQNNGV. V was trimmed by 0 bases and J by 0 bases, leaving 3 bases between them. Between 1 and 8 samples, pretreatment and on-treatment, were given by each patient. Synthetic templates analogous to TCR were spiked into all PCRs individually. Sequencing was performed with immunoSEQ multiplex PCR; in TCRdb, only in-frame clones are kept and a portion is missing. Here the sample spans 70,000 to 90,000 clones, about 81% being singletons. The sample here was PBMCs, taken around atezolizumab (anti-PD-L1) treatment. The clonotype was recovered from a man between 65 and 85 years old with urothelial cancer. The chain uses TRBV11-2 and TRBJ2-7, with no clear D. CDR3 loop: CASSLDNSYEQYF. CDR3 in DNA: TGTGCCAGCAGCTTAGACAACTCCTACGAGCAGTACTTC.